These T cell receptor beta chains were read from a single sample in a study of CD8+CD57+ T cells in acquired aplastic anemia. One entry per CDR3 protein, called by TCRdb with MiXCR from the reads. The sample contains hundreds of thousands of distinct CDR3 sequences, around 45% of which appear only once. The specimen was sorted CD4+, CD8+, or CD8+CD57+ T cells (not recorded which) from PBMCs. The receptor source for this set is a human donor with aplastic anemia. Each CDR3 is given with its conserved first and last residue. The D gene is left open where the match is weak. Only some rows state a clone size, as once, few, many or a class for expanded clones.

CASRVTGHSGANVLTF	TGTGCCAGCAGGGTAACAGGGCACTCTGGGGCCAACGTCCTGACTTTC	.	TRBV6-1	TRBJ2-6	.
CSVGRARGVTEVFF	TGCAGCGTTGGACGGGCTAGAGGAGTCACTGAAGTTTTCTTT	.	TRBV29-1	TRBJ1-1	.
CASSGVSSGANVLTF	TGTGCCAGCAGTGGAGTCTCCTCTGGGGCCAACGTCCTGACTTTC	.	TRBV6-1	TRBJ2-6	.
CASSPVGDNNSPLHF	TGCGCCAGCAGCCCAGTGGGGGACAATAATTCACCCCTCCACTTT	.	TRBV5-1	TRBJ1-6	.
CASSDKQGYQETQYF	TGTGCCAGCAGTGACAAACAGGGATACCAAGAGACCCAGTACTTC	.	TRBV28	TRBJ2-5	few
CASSVGWQNTEAFF	TGTGCCAGCAGCGTAGGATGGCAGAACACTGAAGCTTTCTTT	.	TRBV9	TRBJ1-1	.
CASSVAGQGLNNEPQHF	TGTGCCAGCAGCGTAGCCGGGCAGGGCTTAAACAATGAGCCCCAGCATTTT	.	TRBV14	TRBJ1-5	.
CASSVPTGRVSPLHF	TGCGCCAGTAGCGTACCGACAGGGAGGGTTTCACCCCTCCACTTT	TRBD1	TRBV5-1	TRBJ1-6	.
CSARDSSTGELFF	TGCAGTGCTAGAGATTCCAGCACCGGGGAGCTGTTTTTT	.	TRBV20-1	TRBJ2-2	many
CASSPNRWGGTGELFF	TGTGCCAGCAGCCCCAACCGGTGGGGCGGGACCGGGGAGCTGTTTTTT	.	TRBV7-8	TRBJ2-2	many
CATSSSGQGVSNQPQHF	TGTGCCACCAGCAGTTCCGGGCAGGGAGTCAGCAATCAGCCCCAGCATTTT	.	TRBV15	TRBJ1-5	.
CASSHDRGSYEQYF	TGTGCCAGCAGCCACGACAGGGGCTCCTACGAGCAGTACTTC	TRBD1	TRBV14	TRBJ2-7	many
CASSFISREPGVYGYTF	TGTGCCAGCAGCTTTATAAGCCGGGAACCCGGGGTCTATGGCTACACCTTC	.	TRBV7-3	TRBJ1-2	few
CASSQTLMNTEAFF	TGTGCCAGCAGTCAGACACTCATGAACACTGAAGCTTTCTTT	.	TRBV6-5	TRBJ1-1	.
CASSLPGNTYEQYF	TGTGCCAGCAGTTTACCAGGGAATACCTACGAGCAGTACTTC	.	TRBV27	TRBJ2-7	.
CAISEIQGSGLNGYTF	TGTGCCATCAGTGAGATCCAGGGGTCAGGGCTTAATGGCTACACCTTC	.	TRBV10-3	TRBJ1-2	.
CASSRRSSDTQYF	TGCGCCAGCAGCCGGCGTTCCTCAGATACGCAGTATTTT	.	TRBV5-1	TRBJ2-3	.
CAWSVQINYEQYF	TGTGCCTGGTCGGTGCAGATCAACTACGAGCAGTACTTC	.	TRBV30	TRBJ2-7	few
CASRAGTDNYGYTF	TGTGCCAGCAGGGCCGGGACAGATAACTATGGCTACACCTTC	TRBD1	TRBV28	TRBJ1-2	.
CASRGNQETQYF	TGTGCCAGCAGAGGTAACCAAGAGACCCAGTACTTC	.	TRBV2	TRBJ2-5	.
CASSFDRDYGYTF	TGTGCCAGCAGCTTCGACAGGGACTATGGCTACACCTTC	TRBD1	TRBV5-8	TRBJ1-2	once
CASSGTSGIAPEQFF	TGTGCCAGCAGCGGGACTAGCGGCATAGCACCGGAGCAGTTCTTC	TRBD2	TRBV27	TRBJ2-1	.
CASSSDRPNNEQFF	TGTGCCAGCAGTTCGGACAGGCCCAACAATGAGCAGTTCTTC	TRBD1	TRBV7-9	TRBJ2-1	.
CASSLAGQHEQYF	TGTGCTAGCAGCTTAGCAGGGCAGCACGAGCAGTACTTC	.	TRBV7-7	TRBJ2-7	.
CASTFNAGHNEQFF	TGTGCCAGCACCTTCAACGCGGGCCACAATGAGCAGTTCTTC	.	TRBV7-2	TRBJ2-1	many
CASSAFGTGGPNTEAFF	TGTGCCAGCAGCGCCTTCGGGACAGGGGGCCCAAACACTGAAGCTTTCTTT	TRBD1	TRBV7-3	TRBJ1-1	.
CSARSQPAGENTDSGEQYF	TGCAGTGCTAGATCTCAACCGGCGGGAGAAAATACCGATTCGGGCGAGCAGTACTTC	TRBD2	TRBV20-1	TRBJ2-7	.
CAWSVRALSPYGYTF	TGTGCCTGGAGTGTTCGGGCATTAAGCCCCTATGGCTACACCTTC	.	TRBV30	TRBJ1-2	few
CAIRLAGETQYF	TGTGCCATCCGGCTAGCGGGGGAGACCCAGTACTTC	TRBD2	TRBV10-3	TRBJ2-5	.
CAVSGRDRVSGEQYF	TGTGCCGTCTCGGGGAGGGACAGGGTTTCCGGCGAGCAGTACTTC	TRBD1	TRBV10-3	TRBJ2-7	few
CASSLGGYPREQYF	TGTGCCAGCAGCCTAGGGGGGTATCCTCGGGAGCAGTACTTC	.	TRBV14	TRBJ2-7	.
CASSYGGYQETQYF	TGTGCCAGCAGCTACGGGGGGTACCAAGAGACCCAGTACTTC	TRBD2	TRBV9	TRBJ2-5	.
CASSAEREQFF	TGTGCCAGCAGCGCGGAGAGGGAGCAGTTCTTC	.	TRBV9	TRBJ2-1	many
CAWAQGTPEALHF	TGTGCCTGGGCCCAAGGGACACCCGAAGCCCTCCACTTT	.	TRBV30	TRBJ1-6	many
CASSPRQGREQYF	TGTGCCAGCAGCCCCCGACAGGGGCGCGAGCAGTACTTC	TRBD1	TRBV2	TRBJ2-7	.
CASSPDTSGSYNEQFF	TGTGCCAGCAGCCCAGATACTAGCGGCTCCTACAATGAGCAGTTCTTC	TRBD2	TRBV7-9	TRBJ2-1	many
CASKASGRTAEQYF	TGCGCCAGCAAGGCTAGCGGGAGGACGGCCGAGCAGTACTTC	TRBD2	TRBV10-2	TRBJ2-7	.
CASSASQWGYEQYF	TGTGCCAGCAGCGCCTCACAATGGGGTTACGAGCAGTACTTC	.	TRBV9	TRBJ2-7	many
CSAQGGRRGEQYF	TGCAGTGCCCAGGGAGGACGCAGAGGCGAGCAGTACTTC	.	TRBV20-1	TRBJ2-7	.
CATSTQENTEAFF	TGTGCCACCAGCACACAGGAGAACACTGAAGCTTTCTTT	.	TRBV15	TRBJ1-1	.
CASSEETGRLGTQYF	TGTGCCAGCAGTGAAGAGACAGGGAGGTTAGGTACGCAGTATTTT	.	TRBV2	TRBJ2-3	.
CASSPNRGRYEQYF	TGTGCCAGTAGTCCGAACAGGGGACGCTACGAGCAGTACTTC	TRBD1	TRBV19	TRBJ2-7	many
CAISEKGELVEQYF	TGTGCCATCAGTGAGAAAGGGGAATTGGTCGAGCAGTACTTC	.	TRBV10-3	TRBJ2-7	many
CASSNRQGARNEKLFF	TGTGCCAGTAGTAATAGACAGGGGGCTCGGAATGAAAAACTGTTTTTT	TRBD1	TRBV19	TRBJ1-4	.
CASGDRGAEAFF	TGTGCCAGCGGGGACAGGGGCGCTGAAGCTTTCTTT	TRBD1	TRBV9	TRBJ1-1	.
CAWEGAGGSEQFF	TGTGCCTGGGAGGGAGCGGGGGGGAGTGAGCAGTTCTTC	TRBD2	TRBV30	TRBJ2-1	.
CASSYTGAYNEQFF	TGTGCCAGCAGCTATACAGGGGCCTACAATGAGCAGTTCTTC	TRBD1	TRBV7-2	TRBJ2-1	once
CASSRTGGVEAFF	TGTGCCAGCAGTCGGACAGGGGGCGTTGAAGCTTTCTTT	TRBD1	TRBV2	TRBJ1-1	.
CASSLGWVDYNEQFF	TGTGCCAGCAGCTTAGGGTGGGTGGATTACAATGAGCAGTTCTTC	.	TRBV7-3	TRBJ2-1	many
CASSSGWTADTQYF	TGTGCCAGCAGCTCAGGTTGGACCGCCGATACGCAGTATTTT	.	TRBV7-9	TRBJ2-3	.
CATSATGELTDTQYF	TGTGCCACCAGTGCAACGGGTGAGCTCACAGATACGCAGTATTTT	.	TRBV24-1	TRBJ2-3	few
CASSDREVRPSTDTQYF	TGTGCCAGCAGTGATCGGGAGGTCCGACCTAGCACAGATACGCAGTATTTT	TRBD2	TRBV2	TRBJ2-3	many
CSAPLAGVGETQYF	TGCAGTGCCCCACTAGCGGGAGTGGGTGAGACCCAGTACTTC	TRBD2	TRBV20-1	TRBJ2-5	few